These T cell receptor beta chains were read from a single sample in a study of blood T cell repertoires in COVID-19. Some clones are missing from TCRdb's copy, which holds only in-frame ones; the method was immunoSEQ multiplex PCR. The repertoire holds 250,000 to 350,000 clones, roughly 87% seen once, with around 8.9% in the top ten. Sequencing used PBMCs or T cells enriched from blood (not recorded which). The receptors were gathered from a woman aged 18-30 years who had recovered from COVID-19. Both conserved end residues are part of each CDR3. The D gene is left open where the match is weak. Some rows have no size entry. The others give once, few or many, or a class for an expanded clone.

D	V	size	J	DNA	CDR3
-	TRBV2	-	TRBJ1-2	TGTGCGGGGCGGGGATACGACTATGGCTACACCTTC	CAGRGYDYGYTF
-	TRBV7-9	-	TRBJ1-6	TGTGCCAGCAGCTTACTATATGCTAGGAATTCACCCCTCCACTTT	CASSLLYARNSPLHF
-	TRBV7-5	-	TRBJ1-5	TGTGCCAGAAGCCCCCCGTGGGGAGGTCAGCCCCAGCATTTT	CARSPPWGGQPQHF
-	TRBV19	-	TRBJ1-4	TGTGCCAGTAGTATACTCGGGGAAGCTAATGAAAAACTGTTTTTT	CASSILGEANEKLFF
-	TRBV4-1	-	TRBJ1-5	TGCGCCAGCAGCCAAAGAGGACAGATCTTCAGCAATCAGCCCCAGCATTTT	CASSQRGQIFSNQPQHF
-	TRBV7-9	-	TRBJ1-5	TGTGCCAGCAGCCGGGGCAATCAGCCCCAGCATTTT	CASSRGNQPQHF
TRBD2	TRBV9	-	TRBJ2-7	TGTGCCAGCAGCGCGGAGCCGGGACTAGCCTACGAGCAGTACTTC	CASSAEPGLAYEQYF
-	TRBV6-5	-	TRBJ1-5	TGTGCCAGCAGTCTAGGGCAGGGCCAAAATCAGCCCCAGCATTTT	CASSLGQGQNQPQHF
-	TRBV6-2/TRBV6-3	-	TRBJ1-2	TGTGCCAGCAGTTACTCGGGGCAGCGTAACTATGGCTACACCTTC	CASSYSGQRNYGYTF
-	TRBV6-5	-	TRBJ1-4	TGTGCCAGTGCACCCGGGGATAGAGGTGAAAAACTGTTTTTT	CASAPGDRGEKLFF
-	TRBV19	once	TRBJ2-1	TGTGCCAGTAGTATAGGTTCTAACAATGAGCAGTTCTTC	CASSIGSNNEQFF
-	TRBV14	-	TRBJ2-7	TGTGCCAGCAGCCAAGTTGCGGGGGCGCAGGTTAGTCAGTACTTC	CASSQVAGAQVSQYF
TRBD1	TRBV28	-	TRBJ1-2	TGTGCCAGCAGCCAGGGGGACAGAAATGGCTACACCTTC	CASSQGDRNGYTF
TRBD1	TRBV2	-	TRBJ1-4	TGTGCCAGCGCCCCCGACAGGGGGGACGAAAAACTGTTTTTT	CASAPDRGDEKLFF
-	TRBV4-1	-	TRBJ2-7	TGCGCCAGCAGCCATGAACGAGGAGGTCAGGGCAGGGGCGAGCAGTACTTC	CASSHERGGQGRGEQYF
-	TRBV7-3	once	TRBJ2-1	TGTGCCAGCAGCTCGGACAGCAATGAGCAGTTCTTC	CASSSDSNEQFF
-	TRBV6-6	-	TRBJ1-3	TGTGCCAGCAGTCCCCAGGGAGGAGGAAACACCATATATTTT	CASSPQGGGNTIYF
-	TRBV7-3	-	TRBJ2-5	TGTGCCAGCACCCCGCCGTCGGGGGTAAGGGAGACCCAGTACTTC	CASTPPSGVRETQYF
TRBD1	TRBV10-1	few	TRBJ2-2	TGCGCCAGCAGCCCTACGAGACAGGGGATAAACACCGGGGAGCTGTTTTTT	CASSPTRQGINTGELFF
-	TRBV27	-	TRBJ2-1	TGTGCCAGCAGTTCGGGGGGCCAGACCTACAATGAGCAGTTCTTC	CASSSGGQTYNEQFF
TRBD1	TRBV7-3	-	TRBJ2-1	TGTGCCAGCAGCTTGATGACAGGGATGAGGGATGAGCAGTTCTTC	CASSLMTGMRDEQFF
-	TRBV7-2	few	TRBJ1-1	TGTGCCAGCAGCTTAGCAGGGGGGGATTTGAACACTGAAGCTTTCTTT	CASSLAGGDLNTEAFF
TRBD1	TRBV4-3	many	TRBJ1-3	TGCGCCAGCAGCCAAGCTTTTTCAGGGGGTGACACCATATATTTT	CASSQAFSGGDTIYF
TRBD1	TRBV28	-	TRBJ2-7	TGTGCCAGCAGCCAACCCGGGACAGGGGGCGCCGAGCAGTACTTC	CASSQPGTGGAEQYF
-	TRBV18	-	TRBJ2-5	TGTGCCAGCTCAATGGGCCGTAGAGAGACCCAGTACTTC	CASSMGRRETQYF
TRBD1	TRBV4-1	-	TRBJ1-2	TGCGCCAGCAGCCCTTGGGCGGGACAGGGGTGGGTGGGCTATGGCTACACCTTC	CASSPWAGQGWVGYGYTF
TRBD2	TRBV2	-	TRBJ2-2	TGTGCCAGCCGTAGGACTAGCGGGAACACCGGGGAGCTGTTTTTT	CASRRTSGNTGELFF
-	TRBV11-2	many	TRBJ2-7	TGTGCCAGCAGCCGGGAAGTAGAATACGAGCAGTACTTC	CASSREVEYEQYF
-	TRBV29-1	-	TRBJ1-1	TGCAGCGTGGGGGGGATTACAGCTGAAGCTTTCTTT	CSVGGITAEAFF
TRBD1	TRBV29-1	-	TRBJ1-2	TGCAGCGTCGGAGGGGGCAGGGTGGGATTTAGCTACACCTTC	CSVGGGRVGFSYTF
TRBD1	TRBV4-2	-	TRBJ2-7	TGTGCCAGCAGCCGATCAGCCGGGACAGGGGAAAACGAGCAGTACTTC	CASSRSAGTGENEQYF
TRBD1	TRBV6-2/TRBV6-3	-	TRBJ1-5	TGTGCCAGCAGCTCTACAGGGGGCAGTCAGCCCCAGCATTTT	CASSSTGGSQPQHF
TRBD1	TRBV9	-	TRBJ2-1	TGTGCCAGCAGCGTAGCGGGTGTGGGGACAGGCTACAATGAGCAGTTCTTC	CASSVAGVGTGYNEQFF
TRBD2	TRBV27	-	TRBJ2-1	TGTGCCAGCACCGGAGCGGGGGGGGCCCCAAATGAGCAGTTCTTC	CASTGAGGAPNEQFF
-	TRBV7-3	once	TRBJ2-2	TGTGCCAGCAGCTTACCGTCGGGCGGGGAGCTGTTTTTT	CASSLPSGGELFF
-	TRBV28	-	TRBJ1-2	TGTGCCAGCAGTGGCGCAGGGCTGTCTAACTATGGCTACACCTTC	CASSGAGLSNYGYTF
-	TRBV6-5	-	TRBJ2-7	TGTGCCAGCTCCTCACCGGGACTGTCCTACGAGCAGTACTTC	CASSSPGLSYEQYF
-	TRBV4-2	-	TRBJ2-4	TGTGCCAGCAGCATTCGGAGGGGTGGACAAAACATTCAGTACTTC	CASSIRRGGQNIQYF
TRBD1	TRBV7-8	-	TRBJ1-5	TGTGCCAGCAGCCTTAGTGGGGCAGGGGGCTCCTTAAATCAGCCCCAGCATTTT	CASSLSGAGGSLNQPQHF
TRBD1	TRBV2	-	TRBJ2-7	TGTGCCAGCATGGGACAGCTAAGCTCCTACGAGCAGTACTTC	CASMGQLSSYEQYF
-	TRBV5-1	-	TRBJ1-2	TGCGCCAGCAGCTTGGGTCAGGTATATCCCTATGGCTACACCTTC	CASSLGQVYPYGYTF
TRBD1	TRBV7-9	-	TRBJ2-3	TGTGCCAGCAGCTTCCGAGGGGGCGGCCCAGATACGCAGTATTTT	CASSFRGGGPDTQYF
TRBD2	TRBV6-5	-	TRBJ2-7	TGTGCCAGCACGACGGGGGGCTCCTACGAGCAGTACTTC	CASTTGGSYEQYF
TRBD1	TRBV6-4	few	TRBJ2-3	TGTGCCAGCAGTGACTCGCAGGGGGCAGATACGCAGTATTTT	CASSDSQGADTQYF
TRBD2	TRBV7-8	few	TRBJ2-3	TGTGCCAGCAGCCAACGGGGGGGCGGACAACCAGATACGCAGTATTTT	CASSQRGGGQPDTQYF
-	TRBV11-1	-	TRBJ2-1	TGTGCCAGCAGCCTTACCACGGCTAGCTCCTACAATGAGCAGTTCTTC	CASSLTTASSYNEQFF
TRBD1	TRBV5-4	-	TRBJ1-1	TGTGCCAGCAGCCAGAGAGGGACAGGGTTGGTGGCTGAAGCTTTCTTT	CASSQRGTGLVAEAFF
TRBD2	TRBV5-5	-	TRBJ2-3	TGTGCCAGCAGCTTGCGAGAGACTAGCGGGAGGGCAGATACGCAGTATTTT	CASSLRETSGRADTQYF
TRBD1	TRBV19	-	TRBJ2-7	TGTGCCAGTAGTATAGCTGGACAGGCGACCTACGAGCAGTACTTC	CASSIAGQATYEQYF
TRBD2	TRBV7-8	-	TRBJ2-2	TGTGCCAGCAGCCAGTTACCCGGAATCAGCGGGGCGAACACCGGGGAGCTGTTTTTT	CASSQLPGISGANTGELFF
-	TRBV27	once	TRBJ1-6	TGTGCCAGCAGCCCGGGACAACCTACAAGCTCCTATAATTCACCCCTCCACTTT	CASSPGQPTSSYNSPLHF
-	TRBV19	-	TRBJ1-2	TGTGCCAGTAGTATTGGGAGGGCGGAAACCTATGGCTACACCTTC	CASSIGRAETYGYTF
TRBD1	TRBV15	-	TRBJ1-2	TGTGCCACCAGCAGAGAGCGAGGGACAGGACGCTCGGTCACCTTC	CATSRERGTGRSVTF
TRBD1	TRBV5-8	-	TRBJ1-5	TGTGCCAGCAGCTTATTGCCTCGCAGGGGGCGGGGTTTGACCCAGCATTTT	CASSLLPRRGRGLTQHF
-	TRBV5-1	-	TRBJ2-1	TGCGCCAGCAGCTTGTGGCCCACAACTAGCACCTACAATGAGCAGTTCTTC	CASSLWPTTSTYNEQFF
-	TRBV11-2	once	TRBJ2-1	TGTGCCAGCAGCTCCCGGGGGTTAGAGAACAATGAGCAGTTCTTC	CASSSRGLENNEQFF
TRBD1	TRBV2	-	TRBJ1-6	TGTGCCAGCAGTGAGGAGACAGGGTCACCCCTCCACTTT	CASSEETGSPLHF
-	TRBV10-3	once	TRBJ2-2	TGTGCCATCAGTGATCCTACAGGGTGGGCTAACCCCGGGGAGCTGTTTTTT	CAISDPTGWANPGELFF